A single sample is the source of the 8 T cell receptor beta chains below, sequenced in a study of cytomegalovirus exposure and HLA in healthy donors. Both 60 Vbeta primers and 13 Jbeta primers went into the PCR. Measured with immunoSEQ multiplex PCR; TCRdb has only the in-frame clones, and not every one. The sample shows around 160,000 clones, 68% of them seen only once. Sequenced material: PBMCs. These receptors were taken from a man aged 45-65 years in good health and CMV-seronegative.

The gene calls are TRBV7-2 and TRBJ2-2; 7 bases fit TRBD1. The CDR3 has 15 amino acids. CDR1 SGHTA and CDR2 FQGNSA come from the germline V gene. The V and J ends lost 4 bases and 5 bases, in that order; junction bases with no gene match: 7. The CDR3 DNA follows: TGTGCCAGCAGCTCAGAGGGGGCTCGAACCGGGGAGCTGTTTTTT. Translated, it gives CASSSEGARTGELFF.

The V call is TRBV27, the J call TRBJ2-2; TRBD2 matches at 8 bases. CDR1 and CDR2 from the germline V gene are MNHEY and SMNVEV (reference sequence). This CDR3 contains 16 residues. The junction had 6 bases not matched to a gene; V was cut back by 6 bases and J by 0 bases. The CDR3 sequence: CASSRGGIANTGELFF. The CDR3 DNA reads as TGTGCCAGCAGCCGGGGGGGCATCGCGAACACCGGGGAGCTGTTTTTT.

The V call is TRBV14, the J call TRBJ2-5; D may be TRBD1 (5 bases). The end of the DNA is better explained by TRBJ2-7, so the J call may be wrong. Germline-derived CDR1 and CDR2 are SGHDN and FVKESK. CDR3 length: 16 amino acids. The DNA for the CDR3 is TGTGCCAGCAGCCAAGCTACAGGTCCCAGCTCCTACGAGCAGTACTTC. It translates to CASSQATGPSSYEQYF.

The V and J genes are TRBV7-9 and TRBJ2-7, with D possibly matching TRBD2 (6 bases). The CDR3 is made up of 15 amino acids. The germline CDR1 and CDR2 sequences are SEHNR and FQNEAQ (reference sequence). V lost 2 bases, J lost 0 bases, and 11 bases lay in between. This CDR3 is CASSLSAGSSYEQYF. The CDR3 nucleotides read TGTGCCAGCAGCTTAAGTGCGGGGAGCTCCTACGAGCAGTACTTC.

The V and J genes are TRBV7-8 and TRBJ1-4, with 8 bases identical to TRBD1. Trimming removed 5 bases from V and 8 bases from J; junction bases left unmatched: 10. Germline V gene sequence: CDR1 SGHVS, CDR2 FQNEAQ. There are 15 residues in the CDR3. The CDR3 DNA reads TGTGCCAGCAGCCAGGGGGCAGGGGGCAGAGAAAAACTGTTTTTT. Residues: CASSQGAGGREKLFF.

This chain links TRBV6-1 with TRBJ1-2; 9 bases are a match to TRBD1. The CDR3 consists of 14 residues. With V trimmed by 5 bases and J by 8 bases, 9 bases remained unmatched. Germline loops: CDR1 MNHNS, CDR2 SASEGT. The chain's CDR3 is CASSPPTGGWGYTF. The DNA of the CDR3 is TGTGCCAGCAGTCCACCGACAGGGGGTTGGGGCTACACCTTC.

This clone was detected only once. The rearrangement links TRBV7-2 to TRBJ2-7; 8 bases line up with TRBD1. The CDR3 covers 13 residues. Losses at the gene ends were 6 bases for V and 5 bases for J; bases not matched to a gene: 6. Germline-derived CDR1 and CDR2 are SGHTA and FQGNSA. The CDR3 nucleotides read TGTGCCAGCAGGCCGGACAGGGTCCACGAGCAGTACTTC. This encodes CASRPDRVHEQYF.

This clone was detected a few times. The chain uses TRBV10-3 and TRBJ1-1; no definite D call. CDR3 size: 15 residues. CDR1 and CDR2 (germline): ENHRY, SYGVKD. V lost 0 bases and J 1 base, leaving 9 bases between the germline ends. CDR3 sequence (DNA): TGTGCCATCAGTGAGTCAGAGTTGCGGAACACTGAAGCTTTCTTT. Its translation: CAISESELRNTEAFF.